Presented here are 14 T cell receptor beta chains from one specimen sequenced in a study of blood T cell repertoires in COVID-19. TCRdb's table, derived via immunoSEQ multiplex PCR, lists solely in-frame clones and lacks some. The sample holds 150,000 to 200,000 clones, 88% seen once. The sample consisted of peripheral blood. The receptors derive from a man between 40 and 49 years old with active or convalescent COVID-19.

V usage is TRBV5-8 and J usage is TRBJ1-4; 7 bases fit TRBD1. Germline CDR1 is SGHTS and CDR2 is YDEGEE. The CDR3 is made up of 13 amino acids. Trimming cost V 9 bases and J 8 bases; bases outside gene matches: 10. The CDR3 region has the DNA TGTGCCATCAGGACAGGACGGGGCGAAAAACTGTTTTTT. It encodes CAIRTGRGEKLFF.

The rearrangement joins TRBV7-9 to TRBJ1-2; D remains unclear. The CDR3 runs to 8 residues. Germline-derived CDR1 and CDR2 are SEHNR and FQNEAQ (reference sequence). The CDR3 spells CFSDGYTF. The CDR3 DNA reads TGTTTCTCTGATGGCTACACCTTC.

This chain joins TRBV9 and TRBJ1-3; TRBD1 might be the D (6 bases). CDR3 length: 15 residues. Germline V gene sequence: CDR1 SGDLS, CDR2 YYNGEE. Trimming took 4 bases from V and 0 from J, leaving 11 bases between them. As DNA, the CDR3 is TGTGCCAGCAGCCCCCAGGGGATCTCTGGAAACACCATATATTTT. It encodes CASSPQGISGNTIYF.

The V and J genes are TRBV19 and TRBJ1-3; D perhaps matches TRBD1 (6 bases). The V end lost 6 bases, the J end lost 1 base, and 16 bases lay between the germline ends. The CDR3 loop spans 16 amino acids. Looked up from germline, CDR1 is LNHDA and CDR2 is SQIVND (reference sequence). The CDR3 sequence: CASSPGTLLSGNTIYF. CDR3 sequence (DNA): TGTGCCAGTAGCCCAGGGACACTCTTATCTGGAAACACCATATATTTT.

The CDR3 region has the DNA TGTGCCAGTAGTACCCTCGGGGGAGCCACTGAAGCTTTCTTT. It specifies CASSTLGGATEAFF. The V call is TRBV19, the J call TRBJ1-1; perhaps TRBD1 as D (5 bases). In germline, CDR1 is LNHDA, CDR2 SQIVND (reference sequence). This CDR3 region has 14 residues. V lost 4 bases, J lost 4 bases, and 13 bases lay in between.

This clone is a singleton in its sample. The chain is built from TRBV6-1 and TRBJ2-7; D unclear. The CDR3 has 12 amino acids. Deletions cut 1 base from V and 6 bases from J, with 7 bases between. From germline, CDR1 is MNHNS and CDR2 SASEGT. CDR3 in amino acids: CASSEEWSEQYF. For the CDR3, the DNA is TGTGCCAGCAGTGAAGAGTGGAGCGAGCAGTACTTC.

The chain carries TRBV27 and TRBJ2-5; 9 bases are a match to TRBD1. V was pared by 6 bases and J by 0 bases, with 11 bases of the junction left unmatched. The length of the CDR3 is 17 residues. Germline loops: CDR1 MNHEY, CDR2 SMNVEV (reference sequence). Here the CDR3 reads CASRGRRQGVYQETQYF. In nucleotides, the CDR3 is TGTGCCAGCAGGGGGCGAAGACAGGGGGTTTACCAAGAGACCCAGTACTTC.

The J gene is TRBJ1-1, the V gene TRBV30; 7 nucleotides match TRBD1. Germline V CDR1 and CDR2: GTSNPN, SVGIG (reference sequence). J was trimmed by 2 bases and V by 5 bases; bases with no gene match: 5. The CDR3 is 13 amino acids. CDR3 loop: CAWDRAANTEAFF. CDR3 in DNA: TGTGCCTGGGACAGGGCCGCTAACACTGAAGCTTTCTTT.

V usage is TRBV5-1 and J usage is TRBJ1-1; D ambiguous. The CDR3 has 15 amino acids. Trimming stripped 4 bases from V and 3 bases from J, with 16 bases between. The germline V gene encodes CDR1 SGHRS and CDR2 YFSETQ. CDR3 sequence (DNA): TGCGCCAGCAGCCTGGACGGGATGTGGGACACTGAAGCTTTCTTT. Translating it yields CASSLDGMWDTEAFF.

The chain carries TRBV5-6 and TRBJ2-2; D possibly corresponds to TRBD1 (5 bases). Trimming shortened V by 5 bases and J by 6 bases, and 8 bases separated the two germline ends. There are 12 residues in the CDR3. Germline CDR1 SGHDT, CDR2 YYEEEE. The CDR3 is CASSQGAGELFF. The CDR3 DNA sequence: TGTGCCAGCAGTCAGGGTGCCGGGGAGCTGTTTTTT. The full variable domain, completed using reference TRBV5-6 and TRBJ2-2, is DAGVTQSPTHLIKTRGQQVTLRCSPKSGHDTVSWYQQALGQGPQFIFQYYEEEERQRGNFPDRFSGHQFPNYSSELNVNALLLGDSALYLCASSQGAGELFFGEGSRLTVL.

The genes are TRBV7-2 and TRBJ2-1; the match to TRBD1 covers 10 bases. Trimming removed 5 bases from V and 7 bases from J; junction bases left unmatched: 8. The CDR3 is made up of 15 amino acids. Germline lookup yields CDR1 SGHTA and CDR2 FQGNSA. The CDR3 reads CASSLGQGIRNEQFF. In DNA, the CDR3 is TGTGCCAGCAGCCTGGGACAGGGGATAAGGAATGAGCAGTTCTTC.

This sequence joins TRBV5-1 and TRBJ2-3, with D possibly being TRBD1 (5 bases). In germline, CDR1 is SGHRS, CDR2 YFSETQ. Trimming left V 4 bases short and J 1 base short, with 19 bases between. This CDR3 comprises 17 residues. The CDR3 nucleotides are TGCGCCAGCAGCCCGATGGGGCGACCAGGAGGCACAGATACGCAGTATTTT. Encoded protein: CASSPMGRPGGTDTQYF.

The gene calls are TRBV6-4 and TRBJ2-6; a possible D gene is TRBD2 (5 bases). Trimming shortened V by 6 bases and J by 0 bases, and 12 bases separated the two germline ends. Per the germline V gene, CDR1 is MRHNA and CDR2 is SNTAGT. There are 16 residues in the CDR3. CDR3: CASSVGGSSGANVLTF. CDR3 sequence (DNA): TGTGCCAGCAGCGTTGGAGGAAGCTCTGGGGCCAACGTCCTGACTTTC.

This chain joins TRBV7-8 and TRBJ2-1; 10 positions match TRBD2. Looked up from germline, CDR1 is SGHVS and CDR2 is FQNEAQ. This CDR3 contains 15 residues. V lost 6 bases and J lost 5; bases outside the gene matches: 7. The CDR3: CASSLSGRYHNEQFF. DNA for the CDR3: TGTGCCAGCAGTCTTAGCGGGAGGTACCACAATGAGCAGTTCTTC.